One and the same sample provided the 21 T cell receptor beta chains below, sequenced in a study of blood T cell repertoires in COVID-19. Sequencing used immunoSEQ multiplex PCR; TCRdb keeps in-frame clones, though not all of them. Of 150,000 to 200,000 clones in the sample, roughly 87% are singletons; the top ten hold less than 10%. The specimen was peripheral blood. These receptors were obtained from an older woman with COVID-19, enrolled during active disease.

The sample holds one count of this clone. This sequence joins TRBV7-2 and TRBJ1-1, with D uncertain. The germline CDR1 and CDR2 sequences are SGHTA and FQGNSA. V was cut by 7 bases and J by 5 bases, with 8 bases left in between. This CDR3 spans 11 amino acids. As DNA, the CDR3 is TGTGCCAGCACCTCGAGGACTGAAGCTTTCTTT. It codes for CASTSRTEAFF.

V and J are TRBV12-3 or TRBV12-4 and TRBJ1-3; D remains unclear. This CDR3 has 13 amino acids. V was trimmed by 6 bases and J by 0 bases, leaving 6 bases between them. In DNA, the CDR3 is TGTGCCAGCAGATTCTACTCTGGAAACACCATATATTTT. Translating gives CASRFYSGNTIYF.

The CDR3 DNA is TGTGCCAGCAGCACCGGTGGGGCTGGTTATGGCTACACCTTC. Translation: CASSTGGAGYGYTF. The chain recombines TRBV5-4 with TRBJ1-2, with D perhaps TRBD1 (5 bases). CDR1 is SGHNT and CDR2 is YYREEE in the germline V gene (reference sequence). V dropped 4 bases and J dropped 5 bases, with 15 bases sitting between them. This CDR3 has 14 residues.

The chain recombines TRBV7-9 with TRBJ2-1; TRBD2 is a possible D gene (5 bases). Trimming shortened V by 1 base and J by 3 bases, and 10 bases separated the two germline ends. The CDR3 is made up of 15 amino acids. Looked up from germline, CDR1 is SEHNR and CDR2 is FQNEAQ (reference sequence). CDR3 residues: CASSLGASSYNEQFF. The CDR3 nucleotides are TGTGCCAGCAGCTTAGGTGCTAGCAGCTACAATGAGCAGTTCTTC.

V usage is TRBV15 and J usage is TRBJ1-6; TRBD1 matches at 9 bases. J was trimmed by 10 bases and V by 3 bases; bases with no gene match: 7. The length of the CDR3 is 15 residues. Germline assignment: CDR1 LNHNV and CDR2 YYDKDF (reference sequence). The CDR3 reads CATSRKTGGQSPLHF. In nucleotides, the CDR3 is TGTGCCACCAGCAGGAAGACAGGGGGGCAATCACCCCTCCACTTT.

The CDR3 DNA reads as TGCGCCAGCAGCCACGATCCCCGCGGGGGCGAGACTGAAGCTTTCTTT. Amino acids: CASSHDPRGGETEAFF. The gene calls are TRBV4-1 and TRBJ1-1; perhaps TRBD1 as D (6 bases). V dropped 3 bases and J dropped 5 bases, with 19 bases sitting between them. Germline V lookup: CDR1 MGHRA, CDR2 YSYEKL. This CDR3 region has 16 residues.

The table lists this clone with a few counts. The chain carries TRBV7-2 and TRBJ1-6; weak D call: TRBD1 (5 bases). Trimming stripped 2 bases from V and 10 bases from J, with 21 bases between. CDR3 length equals 17 residues. Germline V gene lookup returns CDR1 SGHTA and CDR2 FQGNSA. The CDR3 spells CASSLSLDSYYTSPLHF. CDR3 in DNA: TGTGCCAGCAGCTTAAGCCTAGACAGCTACTATACCTCACCCCTCCACTTT. Drawing the rest from reference TRBV7-2 and TRBJ1-6, the complete variable domain is GAGVSQSPSNKVTEKGKDVELRCDPISGHTALYWYRQSLGQGLEFLIYFQGNSAPDKSGLPSDRFSAERTGGSVSTLTIQRTQQEDSAVYLCASSLSLDSYYTSPLHFGNGTRLTVT.

The rearrangement joins TRBV29-1 to TRBJ2-3; 10 bases map to TRBD2. Germline trimming cut 4 bases from V and 1 base from J; bases unmatched to any gene: 5. Germline CDR1 and CDR2: SQVTM and ANQGSEA. This CDR3 spans 15 amino acids. The CDR3 loop is CSVAPTSGRTDTQYF. CDR3 nucleotide sequence: TGCAGCGTTGCACCGACTAGCGGGCGCACAGATACGCAGTATTTT.

The CDR3 nucleotides are TGCGCCAGCAGCTTAAAACCTAGGACTAATAATTCACCCCTCCACTTT. It encodes CASSLKPRTNNSPLHF. V usage is TRBV5-1 and J usage is TRBJ1-6; D gene unclear. The ends were cut back, 2 bases at V and 5 bases at J, with 14 bases in the middle. The CDR3 runs 16 residues. Germline CDR1 is SGHRS and CDR2 is YFSETQ. The full variable domain, with the rest looked up from reference TRBV5-1 and TRBJ1-6, is KAGVTQTPRYLIKTRGQQVTLSCSPISGHRSVSWYQQTPGQGLQFLFEYFSETQRNKGNFPGRFSGRQFSNSRSEMNVSTLELGDSALYLCASSLKPRTNNSPLHFGNGTRLTVT.

The gene calls are TRBV30 and TRBJ2-3, with D possibly called TRBD1 or TRBD2 (9 bases each). CDR1 and CDR2 from the germline V gene are GTSNPN and SVGIG (reference sequence). Trimming pared 8 bases from V and 3 bases from J, leaving 24 bases between. The CDR3 is 16 amino acids. In nucleotides, the CDR3 is TGTGCCGGGGACAGGGCTAGCGGGACGGGGACAGATACGCAGTATTTT. Amino acid sequence: CAGDRASGTGTDTQYF.

This clone was detected only a few times. The chain uses TRBV10-3 and TRBJ2-7; possibly TRBD2 for D (6 bases). The CDR3 totals 11 residues. The V gene's germline CDR1 is ENHRY and CDR2 SYGVKD. The V end lost 11 bases, the J end lost 3 bases, and 11 bases lay between the germline ends. CDR3 protein: CASGDLYEQYF. The CDR3 nucleotides read TGTGCCTCGGGGGACCTCTACGAGCAGTACTTC.

J is TRBJ1-3 and V is TRBV11-3; D is uncertain. Germline-derived CDR1 and CDR2 are SGHNT and YENEEA. V was trimmed by 1 base and J by 4 bases, leaving 8 bases between them. The CDR3 spans 14 residues. CDR3 in DNA: TGTGCCAGCAGCTTAGGCGGTAACGGAAACACCATATATTTT. Translating it yields CASSLGGNGNTIYF.

CDR3 region: CASSVPSGNPGEQFF. The CDR3, as DNA: TGTGCCAGCAGTGTCCCTAGCGGGAATCCGGGTGAGCAGTTCTTC. The chain has TRBV2 and TRBJ2-1, with 9 bases that match TRBD2. Germline V gene data show CDR1 as SNHLY and CDR2 as FYNNEI. V shed 4 bases, J shed 9 bases, and the junction held 10 bases outside the gene matches. The CDR3 runs 15 residues.

The chain recombines TRBV28 with TRBJ1-2; no definite D call. The V gene lost 6 bases and the J gene lost 1 base, with 9 bases spanning the gap. Germline loops: CDR1 MDHEN, CDR2 SYDVKM. The CDR3 is 13 amino acids. The CDR3 nucleotides read TGTGCCAGCAGCCCGGGTATTAACTATGGCTACACCTTC. Translation gives CASSPGINYGYTF.

The DNA of the CDR3 is TGTGCCATCAGTGACCCAGCGGGAGGGCCTAACGGAGAGACCCAGTACTTC. Translation gives CAISDPAGGPNGETQYF. V and J are TRBV10-3 and TRBJ2-5, with 10 bases fitting TRBD2. Germline CDR1 reads ENHRY; CDR2 reads SYGVKD. This CDR3 comprises 17 residues. With V trimmed by 3 bases and J by 4 bases, 11 bases remained unmatched.

V and J are TRBV25-1 and TRBJ2-1; 11 bases are a match to TRBD2. The CDR3 consists of 16 residues. The germline gives CDR1 MGHDK, CDR2 SYGVNS. V lost 4 bases and J lost 4; bases outside the gene matches: 6. CDR3 sequence (DNA): TGTGCCAGCAGTGTACTAGCGGGAGATGCTTACAATGAGCAGTTCTTC. Translating gives CASSVLAGDAYNEQFF.

The sample holds a few counts of this clone. J is TRBJ2-3 and V is TRBV19; maybe TRBD2 (5 bases). The CDR3 spans 14 residues. V lost 8 bases, J lost 2 bases, and 14 bases lay in between. CDR1 is LNHDA, CDR2 SQIVND, per germline (reference sequence). CDR3 protein: CASRSGDTTDTQYF. CDR3 in DNA: TGTGCCAGTCGGAGCGGAGATACCACAGATACGCAGTATTTT.

This clone was observed a single time. This chain links TRBV29-1 with TRBJ1-4, with D possibly being TRBD1 (5 bases). V shed 4 bases and J shed 4 bases, with 7 bases lying between them. Per the germline V gene, CDR1 is SQVTM and CDR2 is ANQGSEA. The CDR3 runs to 12 residues. CDR3 residues: CSVGGLNEKLFF. The CDR3 DNA sequence: TGCAGCGTTGGGGGCCTTAATGAAAAACTGTTTTTT.

The rearrangement joins TRBV27 to TRBJ1-5; D gene unclear. V lost 6 bases, J lost 0 bases, and 12 bases lay in between. CDR1 MNHEY and CDR2 SMNVEV come from the germline V gene (reference sequence). The CDR3 totals 15 residues. This CDR3 reads CASRAAFYSNQPQHF. In DNA, the CDR3 is TGTGCCAGCAGGGCAGCGTTTTATAGCAATCAGCCCCAGCATTTT.

The gene calls are TRBV25-1 and TRBJ2-1, with 10 bases that match TRBD2. Germline CDR1 reads MGHDK; CDR2 reads SYGVNS. V lost 1 base to trimming and J lost 7 bases; unmatched junction nucleotides: 4. CDR3 length: 15 residues. Here the CDR3 DNA reads TGTGCCAGCAGTGAATCGGGACTAGCGTGGAATGAGCAGTTCTTC. Encoded protein: CASSESGLAWNEQFF.

This chain links TRBV19 with TRBJ2-7; maybe TRBD2 (6 bases). V lost 6 bases to trimming and J lost 2 bases, with 14 bases between them. The CDR3 consists of 14 residues. Germline V lookup: CDR1 LNHDA, CDR2 SQIVND (reference sequence). This chain's CDR3 is CASSPRGFTYEQYF. In DNA, the CDR3 is TGTGCCAGTAGCCCCCGGGGGTTTACCTACGAGCAGTACTTC.